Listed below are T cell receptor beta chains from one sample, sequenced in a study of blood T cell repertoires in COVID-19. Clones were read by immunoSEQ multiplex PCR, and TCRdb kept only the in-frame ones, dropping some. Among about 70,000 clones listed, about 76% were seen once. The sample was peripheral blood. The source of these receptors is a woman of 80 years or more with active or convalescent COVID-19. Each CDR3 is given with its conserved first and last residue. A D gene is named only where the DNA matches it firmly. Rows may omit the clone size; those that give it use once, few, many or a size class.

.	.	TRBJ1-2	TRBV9	TGTGCCAGCAGTCGTGAGGTGGACAGCTATGGCTACACCTTC	CASSREVDSYGYTF
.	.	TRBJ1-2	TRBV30	TGTGCCTGGTCGGACAGTGACTATGGCTACACCTTC	CAWSDSDYGYTF
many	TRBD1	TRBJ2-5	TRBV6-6	TGTGCCAGCAGTTCGACAGGGACCGAGGAGACCCAGTACTTC	CASSSTGTEETQYF
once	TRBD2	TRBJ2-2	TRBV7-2	TGTGCCAGCAGCATAATAGCGGGGGAAAACACCGGGGAGCTGTTTTTT	CASSIIAGENTGELFF
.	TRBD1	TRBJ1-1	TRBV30	TGTGCCGGAAGGACAGGGGGGAACACTGAAGCTTTCTTT	CAGRTGGNTEAFF
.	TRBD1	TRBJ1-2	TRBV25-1	TGTGCCAGCAGTAGGACAGGTGGGGGACTTCATGGCTACACCTTC	CASSRTGGGLHGYTF
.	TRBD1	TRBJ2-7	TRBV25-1	TGTGCCAGCAGTGAGGGACAGGAAAGCTCCTACGAGCAGTACTTC	CASSEGQESSYEQYF
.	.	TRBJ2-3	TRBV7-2	TGTGCCAGCAGCTTAGGGGTAGCGCCGGATACGCAGTATTTT	CASSLGVAPDTQYF
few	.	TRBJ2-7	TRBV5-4	TGTGCCAGCAGTCATACAGGGGAGGACGAGCAGTACTTC	CASSHTGEDEQYF
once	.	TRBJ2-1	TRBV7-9	TGTGCCAGCAGCACCGGCGACGGGTTCAATGAGCAGTTCTTC	CASSTGDGFNEQFF
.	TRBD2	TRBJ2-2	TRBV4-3	TGCGCCAGCAGCCGAGGGCAGACTAGCGGGGTAAACACCGGGGAGCTGTTTTTT	CASSRGQTSGVNTGELFF
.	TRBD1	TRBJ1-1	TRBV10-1	TGCGCCAGCAGTGAGCCCCCGACAGGGTTTATGAACACTGAAGCTTTCTTT	CASSEPPTGFMNTEAFF
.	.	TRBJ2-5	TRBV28	TGTGCCAGCAGTTTAATGGCAGGGGTTGAGGAGACCCAGTACTTC	CASSLMAGVEETQYF
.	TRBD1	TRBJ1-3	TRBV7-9	TGTGCCAGCAGCCCTCGACAGGGGTCAGGAAACACCATATATTTT	CASSPRQGSGNTIYF
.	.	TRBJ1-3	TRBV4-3	TGCGCCAGCAGCCAAGATAACAGAGCTGGAAACACCATATATTTT	CASSQDNRAGNTIYF
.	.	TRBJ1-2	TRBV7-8	TGTGCCAGCAGCCTCCGGGATATTACCTATGGCTACACCTTC	CASSLRDITYGYTF
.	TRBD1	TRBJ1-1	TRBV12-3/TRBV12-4	TGTGCCAGCACTCCAGGGGGGAACACTGAAGCTTTCTTT	CASTPGGNTEAFF
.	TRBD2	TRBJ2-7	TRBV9	TGTGCCAGCAGCGTAGGGGGACTAGCGGGGGGCCTCGCCTACGAGCAGTACTTC	CASSVGGLAGGLAYEQYF
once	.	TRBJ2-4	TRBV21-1	TGTGCCAGCAGCAAAGACCGGGCCAAAAACATTCAGTACTTC	CASSKDRAKNIQYF
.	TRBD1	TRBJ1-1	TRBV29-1	TGCAGCGTGGGGGGACAGAAGAACACTGAAGCTTTCTTT	CSVGGQKNTEAFF
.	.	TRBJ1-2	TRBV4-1	TGCGCCAGCAGCCAAGCGAGGAATTATGGCTACACCTTC	CASSQARNYGYTF
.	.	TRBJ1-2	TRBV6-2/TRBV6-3	TGTGCCAGCAGTTACTCGATTTCCGTACATCACACCTTC	CASSYSISVHHTF
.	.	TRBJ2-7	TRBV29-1	TGCAGCGCTGCAGACGCAGCCTACGAGCAGTACTTC	CSAADAAYEQYF
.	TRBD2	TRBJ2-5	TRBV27	TGTGCCAGCAAGTCCGCCAAGATAGGGAGGGTACGAGAGACCCAGTACTTC	CASKSAKIGRVRETQYF
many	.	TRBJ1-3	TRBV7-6	TGTGCCAGCAGCTCGACAGGCCTCTCTGGAAACACCATATATTTT	CASSSTGLSGNTIYF
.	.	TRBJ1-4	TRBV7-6	TGTGCCAGCAGCCCTGGGGGGGAAAAACTGTTTTTT	CASSPGGEKLFF
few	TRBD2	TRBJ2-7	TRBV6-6	TGTGCCAGCAGTCCCGAGGGGACTAGACTATACGAGCAGTACTTC	CASSPEGTRLYEQYF
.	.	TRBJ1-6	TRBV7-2	TGTGCCAGCAGACTTTCGGGGGGCTCCTATAATTCACCCCTCCACTTT	CASRLSGGSYNSPLHF
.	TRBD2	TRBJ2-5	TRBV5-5	TGTGCCAGCAGCCACCAAATACTAGCGGGGGGAGAGACCCAGTACTTC	CASSHQILAGGETQYF
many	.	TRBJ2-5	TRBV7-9	TGTGCCAGCAGCTTAGATCACCGGGAGACCCAGTACTTC	CASSLDHRETQYF
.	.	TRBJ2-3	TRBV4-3	TGCGCCAGCAGCCTCCGGGGGGATACGCAGTATTTT	CASSLRGDTQYF
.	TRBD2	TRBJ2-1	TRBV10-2	TGCGCCACCAAGACTAGCGGGGACAATGAGCAGTTCTTC	CATKTSGDNEQFF
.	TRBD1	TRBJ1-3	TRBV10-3	TGTGCCATCAGGGCAGGGGGAGAGGCTGGAAACACCATATATTTT	CAIRAGGEAGNTIYF
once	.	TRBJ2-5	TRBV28	TGTGCCAGTTCCCTTGGCGGGGGCCCCCAAGAGACCCAGTACTTC	CASSLGGGPQETQYF
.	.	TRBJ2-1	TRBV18	TGTGCCAGCTCACGAGGGACTGAAAACAATGAGCAGTTCTTC	CASSRGTENNEQFF
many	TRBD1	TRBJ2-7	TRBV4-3	TGCGCCAGCAGCCAAGCCTCTATGGACAGGGGATACGAGCAGTACTTC	CASSQASMDRGYEQYF
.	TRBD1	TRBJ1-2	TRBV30	TGTGCCTGGAGTACAGGGGTGGACTATGGCTACACCTTC	CAWSTGVDYGYTF
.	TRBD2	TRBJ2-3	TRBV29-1	TGCAGCTTTCGTAGCGGGGGGTTAGATACGCAGTATTTT	CSFRSGGLDTQYF
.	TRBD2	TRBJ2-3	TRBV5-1	TGCGCCAGCAGCTTGGCAGGACCAGCGGGGGGTAGCACAGATACGCAGTATTTT	CASSLAGPAGGSTDTQYF
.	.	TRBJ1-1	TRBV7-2	TGTGCCAGCAGCCTTGATTTACTGAGGGGAGGGGTTAACACTGAAGCTTTCTTT	CASSLDLLRGGVNTEAFF
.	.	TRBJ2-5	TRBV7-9	TGTGCCAGCAGCTCAATTATAAGGGGCGCCGAGACCCAGTACTTC	CASSSIIRGAETQYF
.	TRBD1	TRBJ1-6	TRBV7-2	TGTGCCAGCAGAGTCCAGGGGGCACGGTCACCCCTCCACTTT	CASRVQGARSPLHF
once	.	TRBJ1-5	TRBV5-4	TGTGCCAGCAGCTTGCAGGGTAGCAATCAGCCCCAGCATTTT	CASSLQGSNQPQHF